This T cell receptor beta chain was sequenced during a study of blood T cell repertoires in COVID-19. The trim removed 0 bases at V and 4 bases at J, leaving 3 bases unmatched. The CDR3 has 15 amino acids. The V gene's germline CDR1 is PRHDT and CDR2 FYEKMQ (reference sequence). Method: immunoSEQ multiplex PCR; TCRdb's copy keeps in-frame clones and lacks some. This sample has about 52,000 clones, with roughly 90% found just once. Specimen: peripheral blood. The V call is TRBV13, the J call TRBJ2-7; TRBD2 aligns across 10 bases. The TCR comes from a man at least 80 years old with active or convalescent COVID-19. The CDR3: CASSLGERGGYEQYF. In nucleotides, the CDR3 is TGTGCCAGCAGCTTAGGCGAGCGGGGGGGGTACGAGCAGTACTTC. Full variable domain (outside the CDR3, taken from reference TRBV13 and TRBJ2-7): AAGVIQSPRHLIKEKRETATLKCYPIPRHDTVYWYQQGPGQDPQFLISFYEKMQSDKGSIPDRFSAQQFSDYHSELNMSSLELGDSALYFCASSLGERGGYEQYFGPGTRLTVT.